The rows below give T cell receptor beta chains drawn from one sample of a study of shared clonotypes between healthy human individuals. Some clones are missing from TCRdb's copy, which holds only in-frame ones; the method was immunoSEQ multiplex PCR. The top ten clones hold roughly 0.05% of a sample with some 650,000 clones, roughly 97% of them seen once. The sample was naive CD4+ T cells sorted from blood. These receptors originate from a woman aged 30 to 39 in good health. CDR3s include the opening cysteine and the closing phenylalanine or tryptophan. D genes are given only for firm matches. Size tells how often a clone was seen (once, few, many) or the class of an expanded clone, and some rows leave it out.

V gene	J gene	clone size	D gene	CDR3 protein	CDR3 DNA
TRBV18	TRBJ2-7	NA	TRBD2	CASSPPTSGGTYEQYF	TGTGCCAGCTCACCACCAACTAGCGGGGGGACCTACGAGCAGTACTTC
TRBV6-1	TRBJ2-3	NA	NA	CASSEALFNTQYF	TGTGCCAGCAGTGAAGCGCTTTTCAATACGCAGTATTTT
TRBV5-1	TRBJ1-2	NA	NA	CASAIAGRDYGYTF	TGCGCCAGCGCAATCGCGGGACGGGACTATGGCTACACCTTC
TRBV6-1	TRBJ1-5	NA	NA	CASMIDSLNQPQHF	TGTGCCAGCATGATAGACAGCCTTAATCAGCCCCAGCATTTT
TRBV29-1	TRBJ2-1	NA	NA	CSTNQGIWDEQFF	TGCAGCACAAATCAGGGGATCTGGGATGAGCAGTTCTTC
TRBV7-9	TRBJ2-5	once	TRBD2	CASSQLAAQETQYF	TGTGCCAGCAGCCAACTAGCGGCACAAGAGACCCAGTACTTC
TRBV11-3	TRBJ1-1	NA	TRBD1	CASSHGTGTGHTEAFF	TGTGCCAGCAGCCATGGAACCGGGACAGGGCACACTGAAGCTTTCTTT
TRBV6-5	TRBJ2-1	NA	NA	CASSPRGYNEQFF	TGTGCCAGCAGTCCTAGAGGGTACAATGAGCAGTTCTTC
TRBV27	TRBJ2-7	NA	NA	CASRDRTSPSEQYF	TGTGCCAGCAGAGACCGGACCTCTCCCTCCGAGCAGTACTTC
TRBV6-5	TRBJ1-2	once	TRBD1	CASSYSTGVSGGYTF	TGTGCCAGCAGTTACTCGACAGGGGTTAGTGGTGGCTACACCTTC
TRBV6-5	TRBJ1-2	NA	NA	CASSYGYRGYGYTF	TGTGCCAGCAGTTACGGGTACAGAGGATATGGCTACACCTTC
TRBV19	TRBJ2-7	NA	TRBD1	CASSPRDRPYEQYF	TGTGCCAGTAGTCCACGGGACAGACCCTACGAGCAGTACTTC
TRBV7-7	TRBJ2-1	NA	NA	CASGPRPQFF	TGTGCCAGCGGCCCTAGGCCGCAGTTCTTC
TRBV7-2	TRBJ1-2	NA	TRBD1	CASSLDRASYGYTF	TGTGCCAGCAGCCTTGACAGGGCGTCCTATGGCTACACCTTC
TRBV5-1	TRBJ2-1	NA	TRBD1	CASSYGQGVYNEQFF	TGCGCCAGCAGCTATGGACAGGGTGTCTACAATGAGCAGTTCTTC
TRBV5-1	TRBJ2-7	NA	NA	CASSYTGSYEQYF	TGCGCCAGCAGCTATACAGGGTCCTACGAGCAGTACTTC
TRBV11-2	TRBJ2-7	once	NA	CASSLEPRSYEQYF	TGTGCCAGCAGCTTAGAACCGAGATCCTACGAGCAGTACTTC
TRBV11-3	TRBJ2-7	NA	TRBD1	CASSPDSTGVEQYF	TGTGCCAGCAGCCCCGACTCGACAGGGGTCGAGCAGTACTTC
TRBV7-9	TRBJ2-2	NA	NA	CASSTPDRGRGELFF	TGTGCCAGCAGCACCCCTGACCGGGGTAGGGGGGAGCTGTTTTTT
TRBV30	TRBJ1-1	NA	NA	CACKQQVEAFF	TGTGCCTGCAAACAACAGGTTGAAGCTTTCTTT
TRBV28	TRBJ2-1	once	NA	CASSSPRSSYNEQFF	TGTGCCAGCAGTTCCCCCAGGAGCTCCTACAATGAGCAGTTCTTC
TRBV6-5	TRBJ1-1	NA	NA	CASSQGRNTEAFF	TGTGCCAGCAGTCAGGGGCGGAACACTGAAGCTTTCTTT
TRBV29-1	TRBJ2-4	NA	TRBD1	CSVQGRLAKNIQYF	TGCAGCGTACAGGGGCGACTAGCCAAAAACATTCAGTACTTC
TRBV28	TRBJ1-6	NA	NA	CASRQGSSASPLHF	TGTGCCAGCAGGCAGGGTTCGTCGGCTTCACCCCTCCACTTT
TRBV7-9	TRBJ2-1	NA	TRBD2	CASGTSGSSGQFF	TGTGCCAGCGGGACTAGCGGGTCGTCGGGCCAGTTCTTC
TRBV23-1	TRBJ2-3	NA	NA	CASSQPNLKLSTDTQYF	TGCGCCAGCAGTCAGCCCAACTTGAAACTAAGCACAGATACGCAGTATTTT
TRBV18	TRBJ1-5	NA	NA	CASSPRGDGQPQHF	TGTGCCAGCTCACCTAGGGGGGACGGCCAGCCCCAGCATTTT
TRBV9	TRBJ2-7	NA	NA	CASSPQGYEQYF	TGTGCCAGCAGCCCCCAAGGGTACGAGCAGTACTTC